The 30 T cell receptor beta chains below were found in one sample sequenced in a study of OX40 agonist ivuxolimab in advanced cancers. Libraries were prepared through the immunoSEQ multiplex PCR assay. In TCRdb, the immuneACCESS table is reduced to in-frame sequences with V and J assigned. These tables do not hold every clone; where another copy was compared, an unresolved V gene accounts for under half, and the others remain unexplained. In all, the sample holds tens of thousands of clones, and 84% of those were seen once. About 7.3% of the sample is taken by the ten largest. Sample: CD4+ or CD8+ T cells sorted from blood, taken in a trial of the OX40 agonist ivuxolimab. These receptor sequences come from an adult with an advanced solid tumor such as melanoma, head and neck, liver or kidney cancer.

The chain uses TRBV10-3 and TRBJ2-2; 8 positions match TRBD2. The germline gives CDR1 ENHRY, CDR2 SYGVKD. The CDR3 runs to 15 residues. The junction had 3 bases not matched to a gene; V was cut back by 6 bases and J by 0 bases. The CDR3 nucleotides read TGTGCCATCAGGCCGGGACTAGCGAACACCGGGGAGCTGTTTTTT. Residues: CAIRPGLANTGELFF.

This clone has just one count. This rearrangement joins TRBV18 to TRBJ1-2; the D is unclear. The germline gives CDR1 KGHSH, CDR2 LQKENI. The length of the CDR3 is 14 residues. With 4 bases removed from V and 4 bases from J, the gap between germline ends came to 13 bases. The CDR3 loop reads CASSHKGGPYGYTF. The CDR3 coding sequence is TGTGCCAGCTCACATAAAGGAGGGCCCTATGGCTACACCTTC.

The genes are TRBV7-8 and TRBJ1-2; D remains ambiguous. Germline-derived CDR1 and CDR2 are SGHVS and FQNEAQ. The CDR3 consists of 13 residues. The ends were cut back, 5 bases at V and 8 bases at J, with 15 bases in the middle. CDR3 coding DNA: TGTGCCAGCAGCCCCCCGCAATTTGGGGGCTACACCTTC. As protein: CASSPPQFGGYTF.

The V gene is TRBV2, the J gene TRBJ1-5; TRBD1 might be the D (6 bases). Germline CDR1 and CDR2: SNHLY and FYNNEI. CDR3 length: 14 residues. V lost 6 bases to trimming and J lost 7 bases, with 16 bases between them. The CDR3 DNA is TGTGCCAGCAGCATTACAGGGATGTCCCAGCCCCAGCATTTT. Encoded protein: CASSITGMSQPQHF.

The V and J genes are TRBV15 and TRBJ2-1; D is unclear. Trimming stripped 0 bases from V and 1 base from J, with 13 bases between. In germline, CDR1 is LNHNV, CDR2 YYDKDF (reference sequence). The CDR3 is 17 residues long. CDR3 residues: CATSRDSWALSYNEQFF. The DNA of the CDR3 is TGTGCCACCAGCAGAGATTCTTGGGCCCTTTCCTACAATGAGCAGTTCTTC.

The CDR3 region has the DNA TGTGCCAGCAGTCATTCACTATCTAGCGGGCCGTACAATGAGCAGTTCTTC. Translation gives CASSHSLSSGPYNEQFF. The chain recombines TRBV13 with TRBJ2-1; 8 bases line up with TRBD2. CDR1 is PRHDT and CDR2 is FYEKMQ in the germline V gene (reference sequence). CDR3 length equals 17 residues. J was trimmed by 4 bases and V by 6 bases; bases with no gene match: 14.

This clone was observed once. The chain links TRBV12-5 to TRBJ2-5, with 10 bases that match TRBD1. Matching the DNA end better, TRBJ2-7 makes the J call doubtful. The CDR3 loop spans 14 amino acids. The V gene's germline CDR1 is LGHNT and CDR2 FRNRAP. The CDR3: CASGLGQGANEQYF. CDR3 in DNA: TGTGCTAGTGGTTTGGGACAGGGGGCTAACGAGCAGTACTTC.

The V gene is TRBV30, the J gene TRBJ1-1, with no clear D. In germline, CDR1 is GTSNPN, CDR2 SVGIG (reference sequence). The V and J ends lost 3 bases and 8 bases respectively, with 16 bases between them. This CDR3 comprises 13 residues. Here the CDR3 reads CAWRAYADEEAFF. The CDR3 nucleotides are TGTGCCTGGAGGGCCTACGCGGATGAGGAAGCTTTCTTT.

This chain joins TRBV7-9 and TRBJ1-4; D unclear. The V end lost 2 bases, the J end lost 6 bases, and 19 bases lay between the germline ends. The CDR3 totals 17 residues. In germline, CDR1 is SEHNR, CDR2 FQNEAQ (reference sequence). CDR3: CASSLMRVSSPDEKLFF. The DNA of the CDR3 is TGTGCCAGCAGCTTAATGCGAGTTTCTTCCCCCGATGAAAAACTGTTTTTT.

J is TRBJ1-5 and V is TRBV7-2; no reliable D call. The V end lost 1 base, the J end lost 3 bases, and 7 bases lay between the germline ends. The CDR3 spans 14 residues. Germline V gene data show CDR1 as SGHTA and CDR2 as FQGNSA. The CDR3 loop is CASSLGRYNQPQHF. The CDR3 DNA reads as TGTGCCAGCAGCTTAGGCAGGTACAATCAGCCCCAGCATTTT. Using reference TRBV7-2 and TRBJ1-5 for the parts outside the CDR3, the full variable domain is GAGVSQSPSNKVTEKGKDVELRCDPISGHTALYWYRQSLGQGLEFLIYFQGNSAPDKSGLPSDRFSAERTGGSVSTLTIQRTQQEDSAVYLCASSLGRYNQPQHFGDGTRLSIL.

V and J are TRBV5-1 and TRBJ1-1; 11 nucleotides align to TRBD1. The CDR3 is made up of 15 amino acids. Germline V gene data show CDR1 as SGHRS and CDR2 as YFSETQ. V trimming: 4 bases; J trimming: 4 bases; junction bases outside the gene matches: 6. The CDR3 DNA follows: TGCGCCAGCAGCCAATCCGGGACAGGGGGCACTGAAGCTTTCTTT. This encodes CASSQSGTGGTEAFF.

J is TRBJ1-1 and V is TRBV2; D is undetermined. Looked up from germline, CDR1 is SNHLY and CDR2 is FYNNEI. The V gene lost 1 base and the J gene lost 3 bases, with 9 bases spanning the gap. The CDR3 has 14 residues. CDR3 in DNA: TGTGCCAGCAGTGAAGAGGCATTTTACACTGAAGCTTTCTTT. Translating it yields CASSEEAFYTEAFF.

V usage is TRBV7-2 and J usage is TRBJ2-7; D remains unclear. This CDR3 region has 13 residues. The germline V gene encodes CDR1 SGHTA and CDR2 FQGNSA. V lost 2 bases, J lost 6 bases, and 11 bases lay in between. The CDR3 bases are TGTGCCAGCAGCTTACTAGGGTCCCTCGAGCAGTACTTC. Its protein product is CASSLLGSLEQYF.

This clone was seen a single time. The chain couples TRBV5-6 to TRBJ1-2, with D hard to call. Germline assignment: CDR1 SGHDT and CDR2 YYEEEE. V lost 4 bases to trimming and J lost 2 bases, with 15 bases between them. The CDR3 is 15 amino acids. The CDR3 protein is CASSPDVGRNYGYTF. The CDR3 bases are TGTGCCAGCAGCCCGGATGTTGGAAGGAACTATGGCTACACCTTC.

The chain has TRBV5-1 and TRBJ2-2; TRBD2 might be the D (6 bases). The CDR3 length is 15 residues. Trimming pared 0 bases from V and 6 bases from J, leaving 12 bases between. CDR1 and CDR2 (germline): SGHRS, YFSETQ. Written as DNA, the CDR3 is TGCGCCAGCAGCTTGGAACTAGCATGGGCCGGGGAGCTGTTTTTT. Translation gives CASSLELAWAGELFF.

This clone appeared a single time. The chain carries TRBV5-1 and TRBJ1-4; D might be TRBD1 (6 bases). CDR1 and CDR2 from the germline V gene are SGHRS and YFSETQ. The germline V and J ends were trimmed by 4 bases and 5 bases, with 12 bases remaining between them. The CDR3 runs to 14 residues. CDR3 sequence: CASSRGQPNEKLFF. The CDR3 DNA is TGCGCCAGCAGCCGAGGACAGCCAAATGAAAAACTGTTTTTT. The variable domain in full, with the rest retrieved from reference TRBV5-1 and TRBJ1-4, is KAGVTQTPRYLIKTRGQQVTLSCSPISGHRSVSWYQQTPGQGLQFLFEYFSETQRNKGNFPGRFSGRQFSNSRSEMNVSTLELGDSALYLCASSRGQPNEKLFFGSGTQLSVL.

The V and J genes are TRBV5-4 and TRBJ2-7; TRBD1 or TRBD2 may be the D gene (7 bases each). The ends were cut back, 2 bases at V and 5 bases at J, with 17 bases in the middle. This CDR3 has 15 amino acids. The germline V gene has CDR1 SGHNT and CDR2 YYREEE (reference sequence). CDR3 nucleotides: TGTGCCAGCAGCTTCAACAGGGGAGGGGACCACGAGCAGTACTTC. Translated: CASSFNRGGDHEQYF. Full variable domain (remainder filled in from reference TRBV5-4 and TRBJ2-7): ETGVTQSPTHLIKTRGQQVTLRCSSQSGHNTVSWYQQALGQGPQFIFQYYREEENGRGNFPPRFSGLQFPNYSSELNVNALELDDSALYLCASSFNRGGDHEQYFGPGTRLTVT.

The rearrangement uses TRBV4-3 and TRBJ1-2, with D maybe TRBD1 (5 bases). The CDR3 has 14 residues. Germline V gives CDR1 LGHNA, CDR2 YSLEER. Deletions cut 0 bases from V and 4 bases from J, with 9 bases between. CDR3 nucleotides: TGCGCCAGCAGCCAAGATCGACAGTTCTATGGCTACACCTTC. As protein: CASSQDRQFYGYTF.

This clone was found many times. This chain links TRBV19 with TRBJ1-2, with D perhaps matching TRBD1 (5 bases). The CDR3 runs to 11 residues. The V gene lost 6 bases and the J gene lost 7 bases, with 9 bases spanning the gap. CDR1 is LNHDA and CDR2 is SQIVND in the germline V gene (reference sequence). CDR3 residues: CASSGARGYTF. Here the CDR3 DNA reads TGTGCCAGTAGCGGGGCGCGTGGCTACACCTTC.

This chain joins TRBV18 and TRBJ2-1, with TRBD1 as a possible D gene (5 bases). The CDR3 consists of 14 residues. With 3 bases removed from V and 3 bases from J, the gap between germline ends came to 9 bases. Germline loops: CDR1 KGHSH, CDR2 LQKENI. The CDR3 DNA reads as TGTGCCAGCTCACCCGGCAGGGTCTACAATGAGCAGTTCTTC. This encodes CASSPGRVYNEQFF.

This clone turned up a few times. The V and J genes are TRBV6-1 and TRBJ1-5; unclear D gene. Trimming removed 3 bases from V and 0 bases from J, with 9 bases in between. CDR1 and CDR2 from the germline V gene are MNHNS and SASEGT. This CDR3 region has 15 residues. CDR3 region: CASSEQLNSNQPQHF. CDR3 nucleotide sequence: TGTGCCAGCAGTGAGCAGCTAAATAGCAATCAGCCCCAGCATTTT.

This clone was observed a handful of times. V usage is TRBV30 and J usage is TRBJ2-1, with D perhaps TRBD1 (5 bases). CDR1 is GTSNPN, CDR2 SVGIG, per germline (reference sequence). The CDR3 totals 15 residues. V shed 0 bases and J shed 3 bases, with 12 bases lying between them. Here the CDR3 DNA reads TGTGCCTGGAGTGTACGACAGAAGATCTACAATGAGCAGTTCTTC. Translating gives CAWSVRQKIYNEQFF.

This chain uses TRBV21-1 with TRBJ1-1. TRBV21-1 is a recognized pseudogene. The CDR3 sequence is 17 residues long. CDR3 sequence reads: CASSKAAREWLNTEAFF. The CDR3 nucleotides read TGTGCCAGCAGCAAAGCCGCTCGAGAATGGCTGAACACTGAAGCTTTCTTT.

The rearrangement joins TRBV30 to TRBJ2-5, with 7 nucleotides matching TRBD1. The J call could be wrong; TRBJ2-7 is a better fit for the DNA end. Germline V gives CDR1 GTSNPN, CDR2 SVGIG (reference sequence). The CDR3 covers 13 residues. The CDR3 here is CAWGWDTGVEQYF. The CDR3 DNA reads TGTGCCTGGGGTTGGGACACAGGGGTCGAGCAGTACTTC.

V is TRBV11-3 and J is TRBJ2-2, with D tentatively TRBD1 (6 bases). From germline, CDR1 is SGHNT and CDR2 YENEEA. The CDR3 totals 16 residues. V shed 1 base and J shed 4 bases, with 13 bases lying between them. The CDR3, as DNA: TGTGCCAGCAGCTTAGGGAATCGAGGGGGCACCGGGGAGCTGTTTTTT. The encoded protein is CASSLGNRGGTGELFF.

The gene calls are TRBV6-6 and TRBJ2-7, with D unclear. This CDR3 comprises 14 residues. V lost 4 bases, J lost 3 bases, and 13 bases lay in between. Germline loops: CDR1 MNHNY, CDR2 SVGAGI (reference sequence). CDR3 protein: CASSLDNMVYEQYF. CDR3 coding DNA: TGTGCCAGCAGTTTAGACAACATGGTCTACGAGCAGTACTTC.

J is TRBJ1-6 and V is TRBV19; 10 nucleotides match TRBD1. The CDR3 contains 15 residues. Germline values: CDR1 LNHDA, CDR2 SQIVND (reference sequence). Trimming at V came to 5 bases and at J to 9 bases, leaving 7 bases not matched to a gene. CDR3: CASSPRQGASSPLHF. CDR3 bases: TGTGCCAGTAGTCCCCGACAGGGGGCGAGTTCACCCCTCCACTTT.

The rearrangement uses TRBV28 and TRBJ1-1; the D gene is possibly TRBD1 (6 bases). V lost 7 bases and J 1 base, leaving 16 bases between the germline ends. The germline V gene encodes CDR1 MDHEN and CDR2 SYDVKM. The CDR3 contains 15 residues. CDR3 sequence: CASNTMGGGNTEAFF. For the CDR3, the DNA is TGTGCCAGCAATACCATGGGAGGGGGGAACACTGAAGCTTTCTTT.

This clone was seen only once. V is TRBV7-6 and J is TRBJ2-3; TRBD2 agrees at 7 bases. The J segment lost 4 bases and the V segment lost 1 base, leaving 11 bases of the junction unmatched. Germline V gives CDR1 SGHVS, CDR2 FNYEAQ. The CDR3 extends over 17 amino acids. In DNA, the CDR3 is TGTGCCAGCAGCTTAGAACAGGCGGGAGTCGGCGCAGATACGCAGTATTTT. Encoded protein: CASSLEQAGVGADTQYF.

The chain has TRBV28 and TRBJ2-3; D tentatively fits TRBD1 or TRBD2 (5 bases each). This CDR3 is 17 amino acids long. With 6 bases removed from V and 6 bases from J, the gap between germline ends came to 25 bases. Germline lookup yields CDR1 MDHEN and CDR2 SYDVKM. CDR3 loop: CASSLGAGNQMADTQYF. CDR3 DNA: TGTGCCAGCAGCCTAGGGGCCGGGAATCAAATGGCGGATACGCAGTATTTT. The full variable domain, rest sourced from reference TRBV28 and TRBJ2-3, is DVKVTQSSRYLVKRTGEKVFLECVQDMDHENMFWYRQDPGLGLRLIYFSYDVKMKEKGDIPEGYSVSREKKERFSLILESASTNQTSMYLCASSLGAGNQMADTQYFGPGTRLTVL.